Following are 25 T cell receptor beta chains from one sample sequenced in a study of CD4+ T cells in melanoma. The assay was immunoSEQ multiplex PCR, and TCRdb's table has in-frame clones only and misses some. The repertoire consists of some 150,000 clones, with around 90% occurring once and the leading ten covering approximately 1.4%. These receptors came from a human donor with melanoma.

This clone was found once. The chain combines TRBV25-1 with TRBJ2-7; weak D call: TRBD1 (6 bases). CDR3 size: 16 residues. V gave up 2 bases and J gave up 3 bases, with 17 bases separating them. Germline V CDR1 and CDR2: MGHDK, SYGVNS. The CDR3 sequence is CASSESEGHLNYEQYF. The CDR3 DNA reads TGTGCCAGCAGTGAAAGCGAGGGACATTTGAACTACGAGCAGTACTTC.

The chain joins TRBV18 to TRBJ1-5, with D unclear. CDR3 size: 20 residues. V was pared by 2 bases and J by 0 bases, with 23 bases between. In germline, CDR1 is KGHSH, CDR2 LQKENI. CDR3 in amino acids: CASSPETQSGETYSNQPQHF. For the CDR3, the DNA is TGTGCCAGCTCACCAGAGACGCAAAGTGGGGAGACGTATAGCAATCAGCCCCAGCATTTT.

The gene calls are TRBV6-1 and TRBJ1-1; D possibly corresponds to TRBD1 (5 bases). The CDR3 consists of 14 residues. V was clipped by 6 bases and J by 1 base, with 12 bases between them. The germline V gene encodes CDR1 MNHNS and CDR2 SASEGT. The DNA for the CDR3 is TGTGCCAGCAGCCGGGGAGGGGCGAACACTGAAGCTTTCTTT. Its protein is CASSRGGANTEAFF.

The chain uses TRBV7-9 and TRBJ2-2; D uncertain. The CDR3 sequence is 12 residues long. The V end lost 6 bases, the J end lost 2 bases, and 4 bases lay between the germline ends. In germline, CDR1 is SEHNR, CDR2 FQNEAQ (reference sequence). The CDR3 protein is CASSYNTGELFF. In nucleotides, the CDR3 is TGTGCCAGCAGTTATAACACCGGGGAGCTGTTTTTT.

The chain has TRBV19 and TRBJ2-1, with a possible D match to TRBD2 (5 bases). CDR3 length: 16 amino acids. Trimming took off 0 bases at V and 4 bases at J, with 13 bases between the two ends. CDR1 and CDR2 from the germline V gene are LNHDA and SQIVND (reference sequence). The CDR3 DNA follows: TGTGCCAGTAGTATAGATGCCGGGGAGCGATACAATGAGCAGTTCTTC. Translated: CASSIDAGERYNEQFF.

J is TRBJ1-1 and V is TRBV2; D perhaps matches TRBD1 (6 bases). CDR1 is SNHLY, CDR2 FYNNEI, per germline. The length of the CDR3 is 15 residues. The V end lost 6 bases, the J end lost 0 bases, and 14 bases lay between the germline ends. As DNA, the CDR3 is TGTGCCAGCAGGCCATCGGGGGCCATGAACACTGAAGCTTTCTTT. Amino acid sequence: CASRPSGAMNTEAFF.

The chain is built from TRBV6-1 and TRBJ1-1; possible D gene TRBD1, 5 bases. The CDR3 covers 11 residues. With 6 bases removed from V and 12 bases from J, the gap between germline ends came to 14 bases. Germline CDR1 is MNHNS and CDR2 is SASEGT. CDR3: CASREGPRTFF. In nucleotides, the CDR3 is TGTGCCAGCAGGGAGGGGCCCAGGACTTTCTTT.

This rearrangement joins TRBV29-1 to TRBJ2-7; TRBD1 aligns across 7 bases. The V gene end was trimmed by 2 bases and the J gene end by 3 bases; junction bases not matched to a gene: 7. Germline-derived CDR1 and CDR2 are SQVTM and ANQGSEA. This CDR3 comprises 14 residues. The CDR3 coding sequence is TGCAGCGTTGAACTGCCGGGACAGAGCTACGAGCAGTACTTC. Its protein product is CSVELPGQSYEQYF.

The rearrangement uses TRBV2 and TRBJ1-4; 7 nucleotides line up with TRBD1. Germline CDR1 SNHLY, CDR2 FYNNEI. The CDR3 contains 14 residues. The ends lost 4 bases at V and 7 bases at J; junction bases unmatched: 6. CDR3 coding DNA: TGTGCCAGCAGTGCCGAGGGGGCAGGTGAAAAACTGTTTTTT. Its translation is CASSAEGAGEKLFF.

The chain is built from TRBV18 and TRBJ1-2; D is unresolved. With 3 bases removed from V and 6 bases from J, the gap between germline ends came to 14 bases. CDR1 KGHSH and CDR2 LQKENI come from the germline V gene. CDR3 length equals 14 residues. Here the CDR3 DNA reads TGTGCCAGCTCACCTTCCGTAGCGGTACATGGCTACACCTTC. Amino acids: CASSPSVAVHGYTF.

This chain links TRBV6-1 with TRBJ1-2, with D possibly matching TRBD1 (6 bases). V was pared by 7 bases and J by 4 bases, with 10 bases between. Per the germline V gene, CDR1 is MNHNS and CDR2 is SASEGT. The CDR3 is made up of 12 amino acids. CDR3 nucleotides: TGTGCCAGCATGGGGGGCTTCTATGGCTACACCTTC. This translates into CASMGGFYGYTF.

The chain is built from TRBV30 and TRBJ2-3; maybe TRBD2 (5 bases). The CDR3 spans 13 residues. From germline, CDR1 is GTSNPN and CDR2 SVGIG (reference sequence). The ends were cut back, 2 bases at V and 2 bases at J, with 8 bases in the middle. CDR3 in amino acids: CAWSPGITDTQYF. As DNA, the CDR3 is TGTGCCTGGAGTCCGGGGATCACAGATACGCAGTATTTT.

As regards this clone: Other nucleotide sequences in the sample specify the same CDR3. The gene calls are TRBV30 and TRBJ1-5; D gene unclear. The CDR3 consists of 13 residues. From germline, CDR1 is GTSNPN and CDR2 SVGIG (reference sequence). V dropped 0 bases and J dropped 5 bases, with 8 bases sitting between them. Here the CDR3 reads CAWSVGADQPQHF. For the CDR3, the DNA is TGTGCCTGGAGTGTGGGCGCGGATCAGCCCCAGCATTTT.

The genes are TRBV6-6 and TRBJ1-3; 7 bases are shared with TRBD1. Unmatched junction bases numbered 7, after V lost 6 bases and J lost 8 bases. This CDR3 contains 13 residues. Germline V CDR1 and CDR2: MNHNY, SVGAGI (reference sequence). CDR3 sequence: CASRDQGVDTIYF. The CDR3 nucleotides read TGTGCCAGCAGGGACCAGGGGGTGGACACCATATATTTT.

The chain recombines TRBV10-2 with TRBJ2-1, with 9 bases identical to TRBD2. Looked up from germline, CDR1 is WSHSY and CDR2 is SAAADI. The V gene end was trimmed by 2 bases and the J gene end by 7 bases; junction bases not matched to a gene: 3. CDR3 length equals 14 residues. The CDR3 is CASSEAGGTNEQFF. In DNA form, the CDR3 reads TGCGCCAGCAGTGAGGCGGGGGGGACGAATGAGCAGTTCTTC.

This sequence joins TRBV7-9 and TRBJ1-4; D is perhaps TRBD1 (5 bases). The CDR3 length is 14 residues. Germline CDR1 is SEHNR and CDR2 is FQNEAQ (reference sequence). The V end was cut by 6 bases, the J end by 4 bases, with 12 bases between. The CDR3: CASRDGTYNEKLFF. Here the CDR3 DNA reads TGTGCCAGCAGAGACGGGACTTATAATGAAAAACTGTTTTTT.

This chain joins TRBV6-1 and TRBJ2-2; 7 bases are a match to TRBD1. With 6 bases clipped from V and 0 bases from J, the junction kept 4 bases outside the gene matches. The CDR3 extends over 15 amino acids. Germline CDR1 MNHNS, CDR2 SASEGT. The CDR3 bases are TGTGCCAGCAGGACCGGGACAGCGAACACCGGGGAGCTGTTTTTT. Its protein product is CASRTGTANTGELFF.

This clone was recorded a few times. The chain is built from TRBV9 and TRBJ1-1; TRBD1 is a possible D gene (6 bases). Trimming took off 3 bases at V and 10 bases at J, with 19 bases between the two ends. This CDR3 is built from 14 residues. CDR1 is SGDLS and CDR2 is YYNGEE in the germline V gene. CDR3 amino acids: CASSAITGTRGAFF. DNA of the CDR3: TGTGCCAGCAGCGCGATAACCGGGACAAGAGGAGCTTTCTTT.

The V call is TRBV29-1, the J call TRBJ1-4; D might be TRBD1 (6 bases). CDR1 is SQVTM, CDR2 ANQGSEA, per germline. The CDR3 totals 13 residues. Deletions cut 7 bases from V and 6 bases from J, with 15 bases between. Here the CDR3 DNA reads TGCAGCGCCCAGGGGTGGTCGGATGAAAAACTGTTTTTT. This translates into CSAQGWSDEKLFF.

In this sample, this clone turned up once. The chain joins TRBV5-1 to TRBJ2-1, with 7 bases fitting TRBD2. The germline CDR1 and CDR2 sequences are SGHRS and YFSETQ. Unmatched junction bases numbered 2, after V lost 4 bases and J lost 4 bases. CDR3 size: 13 residues. In nucleotides, the CDR3 is TGCGCCAGCAGCGCAGCGGGGTACAATGAGCAGTTCTTC. Translation: CASSAAGYNEQFF.

In regard to this clone: Other DNA sequences in the same sample also yield this CDR3. The J gene is TRBJ1-2, the V gene TRBV2; a possible D gene is TRBD1 (6 bases). The germline V and J ends were trimmed by 6 bases and 0 bases, with 8 bases remaining between them. Germline assignment: CDR1 SNHLY and CDR2 FYNNEI. This CDR3 has 13 residues. In DNA, the CDR3 is TGTGCCAGCAGCCGGGACACTAACTATGGCTACACCTTC. Its protein is CASSRDTNYGYTF.

The rearrangement joins TRBV6-5 to TRBJ2-5; maybe TRBD2 (6 bases). The germline CDR1 and CDR2 sequences are MNHEY and SVGAGI. This CDR3 is built from 15 residues. V was shortened by 0 bases and J by 5 bases, with 13 bases between the two germline ends. The CDR3 loop is CASSYSSGRTETQYF. CDR3 bases: TGTGCCAGCAGTTACTCGTCAGGGAGGACGGAGACCCAGTACTTC.

This clone appeared a single time. The V gene is TRBV2, the J gene TRBJ2-7; D is unresolved. The CDR3 extends over 17 amino acids. V gave up 3 bases and J gave up 2 bases, with 20 bases separating them. The germline CDR1 and CDR2 sequences are SNHLY and FYNNEI. This CDR3 reads CASSEPQRSQGTYEQYF. The CDR3 DNA follows: TGTGCCAGCAGTGAGCCCCAGCGCTCCCAAGGGACCTACGAGCAGTACTTC.

V is TRBV20-1 and J is TRBJ1-2; no definite D call. CDR1 and CDR2 from the germline V gene are DFQATT and SNEGSKA (reference sequence). The germline V and J ends were trimmed by 3 bases and 13 bases, with 6 bases remaining between them. The CDR3 is made up of 8 amino acids. Written as DNA, the CDR3 is TGCAGTGCTAGTACCGCCACCTTC. Its protein product is CSASTATF.

The chain joins TRBV5-4 to TRBJ2-5, with D tentatively TRBD2 (5 bases). The CDR3 spans 13 residues. V was pared by 1 base and J by 4 bases, with 8 bases between. CDR1 is SGHNT, CDR2 YYREEE, per germline (reference sequence). This CDR3 reads CASSLRGRETQYF. As DNA, the CDR3 is TGTGCCAGCAGCTTGCGGGGTAGAGAGACCCAGTACTTC. The variable domain in full, with the rest retrieved from reference TRBV5-4 and TRBJ2-5, is ETGVTQSPTHLIKTRGQQVTLRCSSQSGHNTVSWYQQALGQGPQFIFQYYREEENGRGNFPPRFSGLQFPNYSSELNVNALELDDSALYLCASSLRGRETQYFGPGTRLLVL.